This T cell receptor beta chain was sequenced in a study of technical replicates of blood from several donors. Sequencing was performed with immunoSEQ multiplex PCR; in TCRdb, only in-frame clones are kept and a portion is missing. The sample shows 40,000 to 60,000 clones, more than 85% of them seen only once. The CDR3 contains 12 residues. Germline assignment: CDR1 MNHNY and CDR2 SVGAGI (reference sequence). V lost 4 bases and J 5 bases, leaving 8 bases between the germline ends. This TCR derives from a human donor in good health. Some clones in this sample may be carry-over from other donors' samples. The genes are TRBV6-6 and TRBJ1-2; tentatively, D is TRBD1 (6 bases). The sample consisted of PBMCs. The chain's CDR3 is CASSSTGYGYTF. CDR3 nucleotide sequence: TGTGCCAGCAGTTCGACAGGTTATGGCTACACCTTC.